Shown below are 6 T cell receptor beta chains from a single sample sequenced in a study of blood T cell repertoires in COVID-19. TCRdb's table, derived via immunoSEQ multiplex PCR, lists solely in-frame clones and lacks some. Here the sample spans 200,000 to 300,000 clones, more than 75% being singletons. Sequencing input: peripheral blood. These receptors were collected from a middle-aged man who had recovered from COVID-19.

J is TRBJ1-1 and V is TRBV7-9; D gene uncertain. This CDR3 comprises 12 residues. Looked up from germline, CDR1 is SEHNR and CDR2 is FQNEAQ (reference sequence). Trimming pared 3 bases from V and 1 base from J, leaving 3 bases between. CDR3 DNA: TGTGCCAGCAGCTTCAGGAACACTGAAGCTTTCTTT. It is translated as CASSFRNTEAFF.

Here the CDR3 DNA reads TGTGCCAGCAGAACCGGGACTAGCGGGAGAGGGGAGCAGTACTTC. Amino acids: CASRTGTSGRGEQYF. V and J are TRBV2 and TRBJ2-7; 14 bases fit TRBD2. Germline CDR1 and CDR2: SNHLY and FYNNEI. V lost 6 bases, J lost 7 bases, and 8 bases stayed unmatched. The CDR3 is 15 amino acids.

This chain joins TRBV5-4 and TRBJ2-3; no reliable D call. The CDR3 sequence is 13 residues long. The germline CDR1 and CDR2 sequences are SGHNT and YYREEE (reference sequence). Trimming pared 3 bases from V and 2 bases from J, leaving 7 bases between. CDR3 sequence reads: CASSSENTDTQYF. The CDR3 coding sequence is TGTGCCAGCAGCTCGGAGAACACAGATACGCAGTATTTT.

This clone was seen just once. The CDR3 DNA sequence: TGTGCCAGCAGTTCTGGCCCCTCCGAGCAGTACTTC. It encodes CASSSGPSEQYF. This chain links TRBV6-6 with TRBJ2-7; D not certain. Germline CDR1 is MNHNY and CDR2 is SVGAGI (reference sequence). Trimming stripped 4 bases from V and 6 bases from J, with 10 bases between. The CDR3 spans 12 residues.

The V gene is TRBV27, the J gene TRBJ2-7; the D gene is possibly TRBD1 (5 bases). The CDR3 length is 13 residues. Germline V lookup: CDR1 MNHEY, CDR2 SMNVEV (reference sequence). Between the trimmed V and J ends, which lost 2 bases and 2 bases, there was a span of 7 bases. As DNA, the CDR3 is TGTGCCAGCAGTTTACAGGGAACCTACGAGCAGTACTTC. Translated: CASSLQGTYEQYF.

V usage is TRBV4-2 and J usage is TRBJ2-2, with D perhaps matching TRBD1 (5 bases). This CDR3 is 15 amino acids long. Deletions cut 3 bases from V and 5 bases from J, with 13 bases between. The V gene's germline CDR1 is LGHNA and CDR2 YNFKEQ. In DNA form, the CDR3 reads TGTGCCAGCAGCCACGAACAGCAGGGAACCGGGGAGCTGTTTTTT. Amino acids: CASSHEQQGTGELFF.